A selection of T cell receptor beta chains follows, all from one sample in a study of cytomegalovirus exposure and HLA in healthy donors. This table comes from immunoSEQ multiplex PCR, and its TCRdb copy is limited to in-frame clones, with some not included. This table holds nearly 200,000 clones, roughly 80% found once. The material sequenced was PBMCs. These receptors came from a male donor in good health and CMV-seropositive. CDR3s include the opening cysteine and the closing phenylalanine or tryptophan. Fields, in order: D gene, J gene, V gene, clone size, CDR3 protein, CDR3 DNA. The D gene is left open where the match is weak. The size entry is marked missing in some rows and otherwise reads once, few, many or a size class.

TRBD2 TRBJ2-5 TRBV9 - CASSDSGTSVGTQYF TGTGCCAGCAGCGACAGCGGGACTAGCGTAGGGACCCAGTACTTC
- TRBJ2-6 TRBV9 - CASTRRGGSTGANVLTF TGTGCCAGCACCCGAAGGGGGGGGTCGACTGGGGCCAACGTCCTGACTTTC
- TRBJ2-7 TRBV6-5 - CASSSAQGFTYEQYF TGTGCCAGCAGTTCAGCACAGGGTTTCACCTACGAGCAGTACTTC
TRBD2 TRBJ2-7 TRBV4-3 - CASSRDGLAGYEQYF TGCGCCAGCAGCCGGGACGGACTAGCGGGCTACGAGCAGTACTTC
TRBD1 TRBJ1-5 TRBV4-1 - CASSPEGARIQPQHF TGCGCCAGCAGCCCGGAGGGGGCGAGGATTCAGCCCCAGCATTTT
TRBD1 TRBJ1-3 TRBV9 few CASSVGDRMNSGNTIYF TGTGCCAGCAGCGTCGGGGACAGAATGAACTCTGGAAACACCATATATTTT
TRBD2 TRBJ2-3 TRBV19 - CASSMVSAGGTDTQYF TGTGCCAGTAGTATGGTCTCAGCGGGGGGCACAGATACGCAGTATTTT
- TRBJ2-7 TRBV11-3 - CASSSSGHPYEQYF TGTGCCAGCAGCTCTTCGGGACACCCCTACGAGCAGTACTTC
TRBD2 TRBJ2-1 TRBV7-2 - CASSLSGTSGYNEQFF TGTGCCAGCAGCTTATCCGGGACTAGCGGATACAATGAGCAGTTCTTC
- TRBJ1-2 TRBV9 - CASSAAGAGDYGYTF TGTGCCAGCAGCGCCGCCGGGGCGGGAGACTATGGCTACACCTTC
- TRBJ1-2 TRBV28 - CASRGGYGYTF TGTGCCAGCAGGGGGGGATATGGCTACACCTTC
TRBD2 TRBJ2-3 TRBV7-2 - CASSPSGGATDTQYF TGTGCCAGCAGCCCTAGCGGGGGGGCCACAGATACGCAGTATTTT
TRBD2 TRBJ2-3 TRBV7-2 - CASSLRRGGADTQYF TGTGCCAGCAGCTTAAGGCGGGGGGGCGCAGATACGCAGTATTTT
TRBD1 TRBJ2-7 TRBV5-1 - CASSLVGGEFSEQYF TGCGCCAGCAGCTTGGTAGGGGGCGAATTCAGCGAGCAGTACTTC
- TRBJ1-2 TRBV29-1 - CSVGDVNAIYGYTF TGCAGCGTTGGAGACGTAAATGCTATCTATGGCTACACCTTC
TRBD1 TRBJ1-1 TRBV20-1 - CSAPKDREAFF TGCAGTGCCCCTAAGGACAGGGAAGCTTTCTTT
- TRBJ2-5 TRBV5-1 - CASSFRGGGPIRETQYF TGCGCCAGCAGTTTCCGAGGAGGAGGGCCTATTCGGGAGACCCAGTACTTC
TRBD2 TRBJ2-7 TRBV29-1 once CSVAGERGRYEQYF TGCAGCGTCGCGGGGGAACGGGGAAGGTACGAGCAGTACTTC
TRBD1 TRBJ1-4 TRBV29-1 once CSAGTGTEKLFF TGCAGCGCCGGGACAGGGACTGAAAAACTGTTTTTT